The clone carrying this TCR beta chain was seen repeatedly, ten times or more. Its antigen is not identified. This entry comes from a study of T cells after yellow fever vaccination. Study-wide results and caveats: Most primary-vaccination clones reappeared after the booster (less than 98% CD4, about 90% CD8). Relatively few clonotypes were ones that appeared in both CD4 and CD8 compartments. Abundant contaminating clonotypes from the bulk population could appear in FACS-sorted repertoires.

TCRdb fed the 5' RACE reads into MiXCR, producing one record per CDR3 protein. The sample yields 230,000 or so distinct CDR3 sequences, over 3% seen once. This CDR3 contains 13 residues. Trimming cost V 5 bases and J 1 base, with 8 bases left between them. Germline V gene data show CDR1 as SGHTA and CDR2 as FQGTGA. The sequence came from a young man who received the YFV17D yellow fever vaccine. The material was PBMCs, obtained 15 days after the yellow fever booster vaccination. This chain joins TRBV7-3 and TRBJ1-1; D not resolved. The DNA for the CDR3 is TGTGCCAGCAGCAGGCAGGAGAACACTGAAGCTTTCTTT. Translating it yields CASSRQENTEAFF.